The 21 T cell receptor beta chains in this list originate from one sample, sequenced in a study of shared clonotypes between healthy human individuals. Sequencing used immunoSEQ multiplex PCR; TCRdb keeps in-frame clones, though not all of them. The profile shows 2.5 million or so clones, around 90% of them singletons. Specimen: naive CD4+ T cells sorted from blood. The subset was: CD45RA+ positively selected. The source of these receptors is a man younger than 35 in good health.

The chain joins TRBV20-1 to TRBJ1-2; D gene unclear. Trimming removed 7 bases from V and 0 bases from J, with 6 bases in between. This CDR3 region has 11 residues. In germline, CDR1 is DFQATT, CDR2 SNEGSKA (reference sequence). For the CDR3, the DNA is TGCAGTGTACCAGCTAACTATGGCTACACCTTC. Translation gives CSVPANYGYTF.

This clone was counted a single time. This chain connects TRBV25-1 to TRBJ1-1; no clear D gene. CDR1 MGHDK and CDR2 SYGVNS come from the germline V gene. CDR3 length equals 14 residues. V lost 1 base and J 10 bases, leaving 16 bases between the germline ends. The CDR3 is CASSESVLAGGAFF. Written as DNA, the CDR3 is TGTGCCAGCAGTGAATCGGTACTGGCAGGAGGAGCTTTCTTT.

The V call is TRBV11-2, the J call TRBJ2-1; no reliable D call. Germline V gene lookup returns CDR1 SGHAT and CDR2 FQNNGV. V was clipped by 8 bases and J by 9 bases, with 20 bases between them. The CDR3 runs to 14 residues. The CDR3 loop reads CASQSLGLGSEQFF. The DNA for the CDR3 is TGTGCCAGCCAGAGTCTAGGTCTGGGCAGTGAGCAGTTCTTC.

This clone was observed a few times. This chain connects TRBV2 to TRBJ1-2; D is ambiguous. Trimming stripped 4 bases from V and 5 bases from J, with 5 bases between. There are 11 residues in the CDR3. Germline lookup yields CDR1 SNHLY and CDR2 FYNNEI. The CDR3 sequence: CASSATYGYTF. The CDR3 nucleotides are TGTGCCAGCAGTGCCACTTATGGCTACACCTTC.

The rearrangement links TRBV5-1 to TRBJ2-5; no definite D call. V gave up 1 base and J gave up 3 bases, with 7 bases separating them. In germline, CDR1 is SGHRS, CDR2 YFSETQ. This CDR3 has 13 residues. In nucleotides, the CDR3 is TGCGCCAGCAGCTTGAATAGGGAAGAGACCCAGTACTTC. Its protein is CASSLNREETQYF.

V gene TRBV5-1 combines with J gene TRBJ2-1, with D maybe TRBD1 (5 bases). Germline-derived CDR1 and CDR2 are SGHRS and YFSETQ. This CDR3 region has 15 residues. The germline V and J ends were trimmed by 0 bases and 5 bases, with 12 bases remaining between them. CDR3 sequence: CASSLGRVGDNEQFF. CDR3 in DNA: TGCGCCAGCAGCTTGGGCAGGGTAGGAGACAATGAGCAGTTCTTC.

The chain combines TRBV13 with TRBJ1-2, with D perhaps matching TRBD1 (5 bases). Germline CDR1 PRHDT, CDR2 FYEKMQ (reference sequence). V lost 4 bases, J lost 5 bases, and 20 bases lay in between. The CDR3 spans 16 residues. CDR3 sequence reads: CASSSTRGGSRYGYTF. CDR3 nucleotides: TGTGCCAGCAGCTCGACTCGCGGGGGATCGAGATATGGCTACACCTTC.

The chain employs TRBV5-6 and TRBJ2-7, with D perhaps TRBD1 (5 bases). The CDR3 consists of 16 residues. CDR1 SGHDT and CDR2 YYEEEE come from the germline V gene. V was clipped by 2 bases and J by 2 bases, with 17 bases between them. The CDR3 is CASSFGDSLRTYEQYF. The CDR3, as DNA: TGTGCCAGCAGCTTCGGTGACAGCCTACGCACCTACGAGCAGTACTTC.

This clone was counted a few times. The chain links TRBV9 to TRBJ2-2; TRBD2 agrees at 8 bases. Germline V gene sequence: CDR1 SGDLS, CDR2 YYNGEE. The CDR3 covers 16 residues. V lost 1 base and J lost 4; bases outside the gene matches: 6. The CDR3 is CASSVNPSGGTGELFF. The CDR3 bases are TGTGCCAGCAGCGTAAATCCCAGCGGGGGCACCGGGGAGCTGTTTTTT. Looking up the rest from reference TRBV9 and TRBJ2-2 gives the full variable domain: DSGVTQTPKHLITATGQRVTLRCSPRSGDLSVYWYQQSLDQGLQFLIQYYNGEERAKGNILERFSAQQFPDLHSELNLSSLELGDSALYFCASSVNPSGGTGELFFGEGSRLTVL.

The chain links TRBV15 to TRBJ2-7; D may be TRBD1 or TRBD2 (6 bases each). Germline V gives CDR1 LNHNV, CDR2 YYDKDF (reference sequence). This CDR3 comprises 16 residues. Trimming took off 0 bases at V and 4 bases at J, with 16 bases between the two ends. CDR3 amino acids: CATSRDGRGRGYEQYF. Here the CDR3 DNA reads TGTGCCACCAGCAGAGATGGTCGGGGGCGAGGGTACGAGCAGTACTTC.

This clone appeared once. In DNA form, the CDR3 reads TGTGCCAGCAGCTTAGTATCGGGCGCCTTCACAGATACGCAGTATTTT. The encoded protein is CASSLVSGAFTDTQYF. The V gene is TRBV7-9, the J gene TRBJ2-3, with unresolved D. The CDR3 has 16 residues. V lost 1 base and J 2 bases, leaving 13 bases between the germline ends. CDR1 and CDR2 from the germline V gene are SEHNR and FQNEAQ (reference sequence). Based on the CDR3 plus reference TRBV7-9 and TRBJ2-3, the full variable domain is DTGVSQNPRHKITKRGQNVTFRCDPISEHNRLYWYRQTLGQGPEFLTYFQNEAQLEKSRLLSDRFSAERPKGSFSTLEIQRTEQGDSAMYLCASSLVSGAFTDTQYFGPGTRLTVL.

This clone was recorded only once. The gene calls are TRBV9 and TRBJ2-7, with D possibly matching TRBD1 (5 bases). The CDR3 covers 16 residues. The germline CDR1 and CDR2 sequences are SGDLS and YYNGEE. V gave up 2 bases and J gave up 6 bases, with 21 bases separating them. The CDR3 DNA is TGTGCCAGCAGCGTTCCGTGGCAGGGCCCCCTACCCGAGCAGTACTTC. This translates into CASSVPWQGPLPEQYF.

The J gene is TRBJ1-2, the V gene TRBV4-3; 7 nucleotides line up with TRBD1. V lost 4 bases to trimming and J lost 2 bases; unmatched junction nucleotides: 4. Germline CDR1 and CDR2: LGHNA and YSLEER. This CDR3 is built from 14 residues. In nucleotides, the CDR3 is TGCGCCAGCAGCCGACAGGGTGGGAACTATGGCTACACCTTC. It specifies CASSRQGGNYGYTF.

This chain joins TRBV7-2 and TRBJ2-1, with 9 positions matching TRBD2. V was pared by 8 bases and J by 4 bases, with 6 bases of the junction left unmatched. Per germline, CDR1 SGHTA and CDR2 FQGNSA. CDR3 size: 14 residues. This CDR3 reads CASQKAGGYNEQFF. Here the CDR3 DNA reads TGTGCCAGCCAAAAGGCGGGGGGGTACAATGAGCAGTTCTTC.

This rearrangement joins TRBV9 to TRBJ2-5; D call uncertain. The CDR3 contains 15 residues. V was shortened by 0 bases and J by 2 bases, with 11 bases between the two germline ends. Per germline, CDR1 SGDLS and CDR2 YYNGEE. The CDR3 loop is CASSVAGFTQETQYF. The CDR3 DNA sequence: TGTGCCAGCAGCGTAGCCGGGTTCACACAAGAGACCCAGTACTTC.

Details on this clone: Within the sample, other DNA sequences also encode this same CDR3. This chain connects TRBV5-5 to TRBJ2-7; the D gene could be TRBD1 or TRBD2 (5 bases each). The CDR3 has 14 residues. CDR1 SGHKS and CDR2 YYEKEE come from the germline V gene (reference sequence). Deletions cut 2 bases from V and 0 bases from J, with 9 bases between. In nucleotides, the CDR3 is TGTGCCAGCAGCTTAGCTGGGGGCTCCTACGAGCAGTACTTC. As protein: CASSLAGGSYEQYF.

Of note for this clone: The same CDR3 can be traced to other DNA sequences in this sample. V is TRBV19 and J is TRBJ1-5; 7 bases fit TRBD1. This CDR3 spans 15 amino acids. Germline CDR1 and CDR2: LNHDA and SQIVND (reference sequence). The V and J ends lost 5 bases and 1 base, in that order; junction bases with no gene match: 5. DNA for the CDR3: TGTGCCAGTAGTCCCACAGGGGTAAGCAATCAGCCCCAGCATTTT. Amino acid sequence: CASSPTGVSNQPQHF. The whole variable domain, filled in from reference TRBV19 and TRBJ1-5, reads DGGITQSPKYLFRKEGQNVTLSCEQNLNHDAMYWYRQDPGQGLRLIYYSQIVNDFQKGDIAEGYSVSREKKESFPLTVTSAQKNPTAFYLCASSPTGVSNQPQHFGDGTRLSIL.

The chain has TRBV7-9 and TRBJ1-1, with D unclear. Germline V gene lookup returns CDR1 SEHNR and CDR2 FQNEAQ (reference sequence). V lost 3 bases to trimming and J lost 2 bases, with 7 bases between them. The CDR3 extends over 13 amino acids. The CDR3 nucleotides read TGTGCCAGCAGCTTCCAACTCAACACTGAAGCTTTCTTT. Amino acid sequence: CASSFQLNTEAFF.

The chain joins TRBV2 to TRBJ1-5; tentatively, D is TRBD1 (5 bases). Germline V lookup: CDR1 SNHLY, CDR2 FYNNEI. This CDR3 is built from 16 residues. V gave up 3 bases and J gave up 3 bases, with 15 bases separating them. CDR3 bases: TGTGCCAGCAGTGAGTGGGGGGGGAGGGACAATCAGCCCCAGCATTTT. This sequence encodes CASSEWGGRDNQPQHF.

The chain is built from TRBV12-5 and TRBJ1-1; D uncertain. CDR1 and CDR2 (germline): LGHNT, FRNRAP. The CDR3 covers 14 residues. Trimming left V 0 bases short and J 2 bases short, with 7 bases between. In DNA, the CDR3 is TGTGCTAGTGGTTTGGTAATATCCAACACTGAAGCTTTCTTT. This codes for CASGLVISNTEAFF.

The CDR3 DNA is TGTGCCAGCAGTGGGGGGTTTATCACTACGCAGTTCTTC. This translates into CASSGGFITTQFF. This chain connects TRBV6-1 to TRBJ2-1; D could derive from TRBD1 or TRBD2 (5 bases each). The ends were cut back, 4 bases at V and 12 bases at J, with 16 bases in the middle. Germline V gives CDR1 MNHNS, CDR2 SASEGT. There are 13 residues in the CDR3.